These 22 T cell receptor beta chains were sequenced from one sample in a study of blood T cell repertoires in COVID-19. Clones were read by immunoSEQ multiplex PCR, and TCRdb kept only the in-frame ones, dropping some. Among 150,000 to 200,000 clones listed, around 91% were seen once. Source material: peripheral blood. Source of these receptors: a man aged 45-65 years with acute or convalescent COVID-19.

V gene TRBV27 combines with J gene TRBJ1-4; D not resolved. The V end lost 2 bases, the J end lost 0 bases, and 7 bases lay between the germline ends. Per the germline V gene, CDR1 is MNHEY and CDR2 is SMNVEV (reference sequence). The CDR3 has 15 amino acids. CDR3 sequence reads: CASSLRVATNEKLFF. The CDR3 bases are TGTGCCAGCAGTTTACGGGTTGCAACTAATGAAAAACTGTTTTTT.

The rearrangement links TRBV7-2 to TRBJ2-7; D might be TRBD1 (5 bases). The CDR3 totals 14 residues. Trimming took 0 bases from V and 4 from J, leaving 10 bases between them. The germline gives CDR1 SGHTA, CDR2 FQGNSA. CDR3 region: CASSLAIGVYEQYF. CDR3 nucleotide sequence: TGTGCCAGCAGCTTAGCGATAGGGGTGTACGAGCAGTACTTC. Complete variable domain (other parts from reference TRBV7-2 and TRBJ2-7): GAGVSQSPSNKVTEKGKDVELRCDPISGHTALYWYRQSLGQGLEFLIYFQGNSAPDKSGLPSDRFSAERTGGSVSTLTIQRTQQEDSAVYLCASSLAIGVYEQYFGPGTRLTVT.

The V call is TRBV28, the J call TRBJ2-7; 7 bases map to TRBD2. Germline loops: CDR1 MDHEN, CDR2 SYDVKM. V gave up 3 bases and J gave up 1 base; unmatched junction bases: 6. This CDR3 spans 15 amino acids. The CDR3 reads CASSFPGGGSYEQYF. The CDR3 DNA follows: TGTGCCAGCAGTTTCCCGGGAGGAGGTTCCTACGAGCAGTACTTC.

V and J are TRBV27 and TRBJ1-2; weak D call: TRBD1 (5 bases). Germline assignment: CDR1 MNHEY and CDR2 SMNVEV (reference sequence). The CDR3 covers 17 residues. V lost 6 bases and J lost 7, with 27 bases in between. This CDR3 is CASSGLGALGGGFGYTF. The CDR3 DNA follows: TGTGCCAGCAGCGGACTGGGAGCCCTGGGGGGGGGATTTGGCTACACCTTC.

A single count supports this clone. The CDR3 here is CASSYSGILGYGYTF. The CDR3 coding sequence is TGTGCCAGCAGTTACTCAGGCATCCTAGGCTATGGCTACACCTTC. The V call is TRBV6-5, the J call TRBJ1-2; D not certain. CDR3 length: 15 residues. V was pared by 0 bases and J by 4 bases, with 12 bases between. The V gene's germline CDR1 is MNHEY and CDR2 SVGAGI.

The chain joins TRBV11-2 to TRBJ2-3; unclear D gene. In germline, CDR1 is SGHAT, CDR2 FQNNGV. The CDR3 contains 12 residues. The V and J ends lost 5 bases and 4 bases respectively, with 7 bases between them. The DNA for the CDR3 is TGTGCCAGCAGCGTTAGCCCAGATACGCAGTATTTT. It yields the protein CASSVSPDTQYF.

The V gene is TRBV4-3, the J gene TRBJ2-1; TRBD1 matches at 7 bases. The CDR3 loop spans 15 amino acids. CDR1 is LGHNA and CDR2 is YSLEER in the germline V gene. Trimming at V came to 4 bases and at J to 4 bases, leaving 7 bases not matched to a gene. CDR3 amino acids: CASSLQTGSYNEQFF. CDR3 DNA: TGCGCCAGCAGCCTCCAGACAGGGTCGTACAATGAGCAGTTCTTC.

This clone is a singleton in its sample. The gene calls are TRBV2 and TRBJ2-4; D might be TRBD1 (5 bases). CDR3 length equals 13 residues. The germline CDR1 and CDR2 sequences are SNHLY and FYNNEI. V was pared by 4 bases and J by 5 bases, with 9 bases between. This CDR3 reads CASSGQRENIQYF. CDR3 nucleotides: TGTGCCAGCAGTGGACAGCGAGAAAACATTCAGTACTTC.

The chain recombines TRBV3-1 (or the pseudogene TRBV3-2) with TRBJ2-7; TRBD1 is a possible D gene (6 bases). This CDR3 has 13 residues. Trimming removed 1 base from V and 7 bases from J, with 11 bases in between. Germline loops: CDR1 LGHDT, CDR2 YNNKEL (reference sequence). In DNA form, the CDR3 reads TGTGCCAGCAGCCAAGCAGGGGTGTCGGAGCAGTACTTC. Translation: CASSQAGVSEQYF.

The chain is built from TRBV7-9 and TRBJ2-7, with a weak D call TRBD2 (5 bases). The CDR3 extends over 14 amino acids. Germline loops: CDR1 SEHNR, CDR2 FQNEAQ (reference sequence). Trimming took 0 bases from V and 4 from J, leaving 10 bases between them. CDR3 bases: TGTGCCAGCAGCTTAGCGGCACAGCGGTACGAGCAGTACTTC. Amino acids: CASSLAAQRYEQYF.

The chain carries TRBV3-1 (or the pseudogene TRBV3-2) and TRBJ2-5; 7 positions agree with TRBD1. Germline V gene sequence: CDR1 LGHDT, CDR2 YNNKEL (reference sequence). The CDR3 runs 15 residues. After removal of 4 bases from V and 3 bases from J, the junction contained 8 bases not matched to a gene. The CDR3 sequence is CASSPRQGLEETQYF. CDR3 in DNA: TGTGCCAGCAGCCCACGACAGGGTTTGGAAGAGACCCAGTACTTC.

V is TRBV12-3 or TRBV12-4 and J is TRBJ2-7, with a possible D match to TRBD1 (5 bases). The V end lost 2 bases, the J end lost 7 bases, and 9 bases lay between the germline ends. The CDR3 runs 12 residues. The CDR3 reads CASSLSGREQYV. The CDR3 DNA sequence: TGTGCCAGCAGTTTATCAGGGCGAGAGCAGTACGTC.

V gene TRBV5-1 combines with J gene TRBJ2-5, with TRBD2 matching over 8 bases. Per the germline V gene, CDR1 is SGHRS and CDR2 is YFSETQ. V dropped 4 bases and J dropped 3; count of bases not matched to a gene: 8. This CDR3 comprises 15 residues. The CDR3 nucleotides are TGCGCCAGCAGCGCTCGGGGGGGCGCTAAAGAGACCCAGTACTTC. It translates to CASSARGGAKETQYF.

The rearrangement joins TRBV6-5 to TRBJ2-3, with 9 bases that match TRBD1. J lost 3 bases, V lost 5 bases, and 6 bases had no gene match. The CDR3 runs to 15 residues. CDR1 is MNHEY and CDR2 is SVGAGI in the germline V gene. CDR3 amino acids: CASSNPGTGTDTQYF. The CDR3 coding sequence is TGTGCCAGCAGTAATCCCGGGACAGGGACAGATACGCAGTATTTT.

This chain joins TRBV19 and TRBJ1-5; D is unclear. With 3 bases removed from V and 7 bases from J, the gap between germline ends came to 7 bases. This CDR3 is built from 12 residues. Germline V gene lookup returns CDR1 LNHDA and CDR2 SQIVND (reference sequence). CDR3 in amino acids: CASSIEEQPQHF. The CDR3 DNA reads as TGTGCCAGTAGTATTGAGGAACAGCCCCAGCATTTT.

This chain connects TRBV9 to TRBJ2-7; 8 bases fit TRBD1. From germline, CDR1 is SGDLS and CDR2 YYNGEE. V was pared by 0 bases and J by 0 bases, with 5 bases of the junction left unmatched. The CDR3 is 16 amino acids. CDR3 coding DNA: TGTGCCAGCAGCGTAGAGGGGACAGGTAGCTCCTACGAGCAGTACTTC. Protein: CASSVEGTGSSYEQYF.

The J gene is TRBJ2-2, the V gene TRBV3-1 (or the pseudogene TRBV3-2); 7 bases are shared with TRBD1. This CDR3 region has 16 residues. Germline-derived CDR1 and CDR2 are LGHDT and YNNKEL (reference sequence). The V gene end was trimmed by 4 bases and the J gene end by 3 bases; junction bases not matched to a gene: 8. CDR3 amino acids: CASSPLTGSYTGELFF. The CDR3 DNA reads as TGTGCCAGCAGCCCCCTGACAGGGAGTTACACCGGGGAGCTGTTTTTT.

The chain employs TRBV19 and TRBJ1-1; weak D call: TRBD1 (5 bases). Germline lookup yields CDR1 LNHDA and CDR2 SQIVND (reference sequence). This CDR3 spans 12 amino acids. V was clipped by 5 bases and J by 9 bases, with 13 bases between them. CDR3 nucleotides: TGTGCCAGTAGTGTCCCAGGGAGGCAAGCTTTCTTT. Translation gives CASSVPGRQAFF.

This chain uses TRBV29-1 with TRBJ2-2; TRBD2 is a possible D gene (6 bases). Trimming took off 1 base at V and 3 bases at J, with 18 bases between the two ends. The CDR3 consists of 17 residues. Germline V CDR1 and CDR2: SQVTM, ANQGSEA. CDR3: CSVEVRDRGFDTGELFF. As DNA, the CDR3 is TGCAGCGTTGAAGTCCGGGATCGGGGGTTTGACACCGGGGAGCTGTTTTTT.

V and J are TRBV15 and TRBJ2-5, with 8 bases aligning to TRBD1. From germline, CDR1 is LNHNV and CDR2 YYDKDF (reference sequence). There are 14 residues in the CDR3. The ends lost 2 bases at V and 5 bases at J; junction bases unmatched: 4. The CDR3 sequence is CATSRQGARETQYF. CDR3 DNA: TGTGCCACCAGCAGACAGGGGGCGAGGGAGACCCAGTACTTC.

V gene TRBV5-5 combines with J gene TRBJ2-2; a possible D gene is TRBD1 (6 bases). Deletions cut 3 bases from V and 4 bases from J, with 13 bases between. Germline assignment: CDR1 SGHKS and CDR2 YYEKEE (reference sequence). The CDR3 is 15 amino acids. CDR3 protein: CASSSTTGGTGELFF. The CDR3 DNA reads TGTGCCAGCAGCTCGACGACAGGCGGCACCGGGGAGCTGTTTTTT.

The V and J genes are TRBV3-1 (or the pseudogene TRBV3-2) and TRBJ2-7, with D maybe TRBD1 (6 bases). The CDR3 is made up of 16 amino acids. V lost 1 base and J 0 bases, leaving 13 bases between the germline ends. CDR1 and CDR2 (germline): LGHDT, YNNKEL (reference sequence). In DNA form, the CDR3 reads TGTGCCAGCAGCCAAGTGGGGGCTCTGGACTCCTACGAGCAGTACGTC. Translation: CASSQVGALDSYEQYV.